This T cell receptor (beta chain) was sequenced during a study of T cells in Graves' hyperthyroidism and ophthalmopathy. Study conclusions and caveats: Most thyroid clonotypes expanded above 0.001 appeared in blood too.

RNA transcripts were the template for amplifying TCR beta CDR3 regions. The primer set for the first-round RT-PCR of the TCR CDR3 was HTBI. TCRdb itself ran the multiplex PCR reads through MiXCR, one entry per CDR3 protein. The top ten clones hold about 8.4% of a sample with 700,000 or so distinct CDR3 sequences, about 17% of them seen once. This clonotype showed up many times. The antigen remains undetermined. This CDR3 is built from 18 residues. Trimming removed 4 bases from V and 0 bases from J, with 19 bases in between. CDR1 is MDHEN and CDR2 is SYDVKM in the germline V gene. The sequencing input was blood. The TCR was taken from a man younger than 35 with Graves' hyperthyroidism. The chain links TRBV28 to TRBJ2-4; D is unclear. CDR3 amino acids: CASSSPARADVAKNIQYF. The CDR3 DNA is TGTGCCAGCAGTTCTCCGGCAAGGGCCGACGTAGCCAAAAACATTCAGTACTTC. The complete variable domain, with remaining parts taken from reference TRBV28 and TRBJ2-4, reads DVKVTQSSRYLVKRTGEKVFLECVQDMDHENMFWYRQDPGLGLRLIYFSYDVKMKEKGDIPEGYSVSREKKERFSLILESASTNQTSMYLCASSSPARADVAKNIQYFGAGTRLSVL.